The TCR beta chain under discussion was sequenced for a study of blood T cell repertoires in COVID-19. Study-wide context: Sites in the United States, Italy and Spain provided acute and convalescent COVID-19 samples. T cells, B-cell-depleted T cells, or PBMCs supplied cDNA or gDNA.

TCRdb's copy holds only in-frame clones and misses some; the assay was immunoSEQ multiplex PCR. The data show about 59,000 clones, less than 85% seen once. Between the trimmed V and J ends, which lost 4 bases and 9 bases, there was a span of 13 bases. This CDR3 comprises 13 residues. This chain connects TRBV12-3 or TRBV12-4 to TRBJ1-5, with D unresolved. The material sequenced was peripheral blood. The clonotype was recovered from an older woman with acute or convalescent COVID-19. The chain's CDR3 is CASSSHRYGPQHF. CDR3 coding DNA: TGTGCCAGCAGTTCCCACCGGTATGGGCCCCAGCATTTT.